Sequencing of this T cell receptor beta chain was carried out in a study of shared clonotypes between healthy human individuals. About the research overall: Sampling drew on donors who were a couple of women and a few men aged 18 to 49. The study's findings and limits: Shared clonotypes: roughly 5% naive CD4, about 3.5% naive CD8, about 2.4% memory CD4, 0.4% to 0.5% memory CD8.

Here immunoSEQ multiplex PCR was the method, and the copy in TCRdb shows in-frame clones only, minus some. Of hundreds of thousands of clones in the sample, just over 90% were seen once. A remark on this clone: Its target is unknown.

V shed 4 bases and J 5 bases; nucleotides not matched to a gene: 11. The CDR3 consists of 17 residues. The germline gives CDR1 SGHNT, CDR2 YYREEE (reference sequence). Naive CD8 populations comprised CD45RO-negative cells positively selected for CCR7, excluding terminally differentiated effector memory CD45RA+ cells. Every donor, a Caucasian adult, lived in Nashville, Tennessee. The sample was naive CD8+ T cells sorted from blood. The sequence came from a young man in good health. This sequence joins TRBV5-4 and TRBJ2-2, with TRBD2 matching over 10 bases. The CDR3 here is CASSAPLAGVHTGELFF. The CDR3 DNA is TGTGCCAGCAGCGCACCCCTAGCGGGAGTTCATACCGGGGAGCTGTTTTTT.